This entry concerns a single T cell receptor (beta chain). The antigen is not known. Germline loops: CDR1 SQVTM, CDR2 ANQGSEA. The CDR3 runs 16 residues. This sample was taken from a study of STAT5B mutations in CD4+ large granular lymphocyte leukemia. Notes on the study in general: CD4-sorted patient repertoires seemed more clonal than healthy CD4+ repertoires.

Generated by immunoSEQ multiplex PCR, the TCRdb table keeps only in-frame clones and is missing some. The profile shows some 27,000 clones, roughly 75% of them singletons. Sequences were obtained from CD4+ T cells from blood buffy coats. This chain connects TRBV29-1 to TRBJ2-5; maybe TRBD1 (6 bases). The DNA end favors TRBJ2-7, so the J call may be wrong. The receptor's source is a human donor in good health. The CDR3 loop reads CSVELGAASSIGEQYF. The DNA for the CDR3 is TGCAGCGTTGAGTTGGGGGCAGCATCTTCGATCGGCGAGCAGTACTTC.